This T cell receptor (beta chain) derives from a study of CXCR3-negative and CXCR3-positive naive CD8 T cells. Findings and caveats of the study: Both naive subsets carried similar amounts of surface CD5, so TCR strength was inferred from TRB CDR3 properties. CXCR3-positive naive cells had more hydrophobic TRB CDR3s than CXCR3-negative naive cells. For memory CD8+ cells diversity was much lower, but both naive subsets had comparably high diversity.

The libraries of TRB cDNA were constructed through 5' RACE using UMI labels. TCRdb derives one entry per CDR3 protein from the 5' RACE reads, leaving out DNA. Recorded for this sample: around 140,000 distinct CDR3 sequences. The CDR3 covers 16 residues. Germline CDR1 PRHDT, CDR2 FYEKMQ (reference sequence). Triplicates of under 350,000 cells were sorted from each CD8+ T cell subset. Naive cells were sorted as CD45RO-, CCR7+, CD27+ and CD95-. Concerning this clonotype itself: Its antigen is undetermined.

Sequenced material: naive CXCR3+ CD8+ T cells from blood. Subset given: CD45RO-CCR7+CD27+CD95- naive CD8+ T cells expressing CXCR3 (TNR3+). The rearrangement uses TRBV13 and TRBJ2-1; TCRdb names TRBD1, which stays unverified in the absence of DNA. The TCR sequence derives from a human donor in good health. Some clones in this sample may be carry-over from other donors' samples. The CDR3: CASSFSSPGRINEQFF.